These 21 T cell receptor beta chains were sequenced from one sample in a study of blood T cell repertoires in COVID-19. Clones were read by immunoSEQ multiplex PCR, and TCRdb kept only the in-frame ones, dropping some. The sample lists around 220,000 clones; 88% were seen once. Source material: PBMCs or T cells enriched from blood (not recorded which). The receptors derive from a woman in her forties or fifties with acute COVID-19.

This chain links TRBV4-1 with TRBJ2-1; D perhaps matches TRBD1 (5 bases). Per the germline V gene, CDR1 is MGHRA and CDR2 is YSYEKL. V shed 4 bases and J shed 4 bases, with 17 bases lying between them. The CDR3 contains 16 residues. In DNA, the CDR3 is TGCGCCAGCAGCCCCCAAGGACAACCCCCTTACAATGAGCAGTTCTTC. It specifies CASSPQGQPPYNEQFF.

CDR3: CASEGSQHGELFF. The CDR3 DNA reads TGTGCCAGCGAGGGTTCCCAACACGGGGAGCTGTTTTTT. The rearrangement joins TRBV2 to TRBJ2-2, with D tentatively TRBD2 (5 bases). The CDR3 extends over 13 amino acids. CDR1 SNHLY and CDR2 FYNNEI come from the germline V gene. V lost 8 bases to trimming and J lost 7 bases, with 14 bases between them.

V gene TRBV5-4 combines with J gene TRBJ2-3, with D perhaps matching TRBD2 (5 bases). Trimming removed 4 bases at V and 4 bases at J, with 13 bases between. The germline V gene has CDR1 SGHNT and CDR2 YYREEE (reference sequence). The CDR3 spans 14 residues. CDR3 sequence reads: CASSPDYGADTQYF. The CDR3 coding sequence is TGTGCCAGCAGCCCTGACTACGGGGCAGATACGCAGTATTTT.

The rearrangement links TRBV12-3 or TRBV12-4 to TRBJ2-2; D is undetermined. V gave up 7 bases and J gave up 6 bases, with 12 bases separating them. The CDR3 runs 13 residues. The CDR3 DNA reads as TGTGCCAGCACCCCTTACTATCCCGGGGAGCTGTTTTTT. Translated, it gives CASTPYYPGELFF.

J is TRBJ1-2 and V is TRBV28; a possible D gene is TRBD1 (5 bases). This CDR3 spans 13 amino acids. V was pared by 4 bases and J by 11 bases, with 17 bases between. The germline V gene encodes CDR1 MDHEN and CDR2 SYDVKM. CDR3 DNA sequence: TGTGCCAGCAGTTCCTCCCTGGACACCCGATACACCTTC. It yields the protein CASSSSLDTRYTF.

The V and J genes are TRBV19 and TRBJ2-7, with 9 bases fitting TRBD1. From germline, CDR1 is LNHDA and CDR2 SQIVND (reference sequence). J lost 6 bases, V lost 6 bases, and 9 bases had no gene match. This CDR3 has 14 amino acids. CDR3 bases: TGTGCCAGTAGGGCTGGGGACAGGGACGGCGAGCAGTACTTC. Its protein is CASRAGDRDGEQYF. Full variable domain (missing parts from reference TRBV19 and TRBJ2-7): DGGITQSPKYLFRKEGQNVTLSCEQNLNHDAMYWYRQDPGQGLRLIYYSQIVNDFQKGDIAEGYSVSREKKESFPLTVTSAQKNPTAFYLCASRAGDRDGEQYFGPGTRLTVT.

The chain couples TRBV28 to TRBJ2-7; the D gene is possibly TRBD2 (7 bases). The CDR3 is 13 amino acids. CDR1 is MDHEN and CDR2 is SYDVKM in the germline V gene. Trimming cost V 3 bases and J 4 bases, with 10 bases left between them. CDR3 nucleotides: TGTGCCAGCAGTTTGGGGGGGCGGTACGAGCAGTACTTC. Protein product: CASSLGGRYEQYF.

The rearrangement joins TRBV9 to TRBJ2-7, with 7 positions matching TRBD2. CDR1 and CDR2 (germline): SGDLS, YYNGEE. This CDR3 comprises 17 residues. Trimming at V came to 4 bases and at J to 7 bases, leaving 20 bases not matched to a gene. The chain's CDR3 is CASSPTLVGSGMGEQYF. CDR3 DNA sequence: TGTGCCAGCAGCCCCACCTTGGTGGGGAGCGGGATGGGGGAGCAGTACTTC.

V is TRBV11-2 and J is TRBJ1-1; 8 bases are shared with TRBD1. After removal of 0 bases from V and 0 bases from J, the junction contained 12 bases not matched to a gene. Germline CDR1 reads SGHAT; CDR2 reads FQNNGV. The CDR3 contains 19 residues. The CDR3 DNA is TGTGCCAGCAGCTTAGACCCCCACCGGACAGGGCCTATGAACACTGAAGCTTTCTTT. Residues: CASSLDPHRTGPMNTEAFF. Full variable domain (remainder filled in from reference TRBV11-2 and TRBJ1-1): EAGVAQSPRYKIIEKRQSVAFWCNPISGHATLYWYQQILGQGPKLLIQFQNNGVVDDSQLPKDRFSAERLKGVDSTLKIQPAKLEDSAVYLCASSLDPHRTGPMNTEAFFGQGTRLTVV.

This clone appeared a few times. The V call is TRBV28, the J call TRBJ1-6; 7 positions match TRBD1. CDR3 length: 13 residues. V lost 7 bases and J lost 7; bases outside the gene matches: 4. Per the germline V gene, CDR1 is MDHEN and CDR2 is SYDVKM. This chain's CDR3 is CASMRTGNSPLHF. The CDR3 region has the DNA TGTGCCAGCATGAGGACAGGCAATTCACCCCTCCACTTT. Drawing the rest from reference TRBV28 and TRBJ1-6, the complete variable domain is DVKVTQSSRYLVKRTGEKVFLECVQDMDHENMFWYRQDPGLGLRLIYFSYDVKMKEKGDIPEGYSVSREKKERFSLILESASTNQTSMYLCASMRTGNSPLHFGNGTRLTVT.

The chain is built from TRBV5-3 and TRBJ1-5, with TRBD1 as a possible D gene (5 bases). TRBV5-3 is filed as an ORF, its function uncertain. The CDR3 contains 14 residues. V lost 4 bases to trimming and J lost 3 bases, with 11 bases between them. CDR3 nucleotide sequence: TGTGCCAGAAGCGGGTCGACAGTCAATCAGCCCCAGCATTTT. This sequence encodes CARSGSTVNQPQHF.

The chain is built from TRBV3-1 (or the pseudogene TRBV3-2) and TRBJ1-2; D is unresolved. Trimming removed 4 bases from V and 3 bases from J, with 12 bases in between. The germline gives CDR1 LGHDT, CDR2 YNNKEL (reference sequence). The CDR3 sequence is 14 residues long. The CDR3 loop is CASSLSIRDYGYTF. The CDR3 coding sequence is TGTGCCAGCAGCCTAAGCATCCGGGACTATGGCTACACCTTC.

The chain couples TRBV18 to TRBJ1-1; D possibly corresponds to TRBD1 (6 bases). The CDR3 is made up of 14 amino acids. Trimming left V 3 bases short and J 1 base short, with 9 bases between. Germline CDR1 is KGHSH and CDR2 is LQKENI. CDR3 bases: TGTGCCAGCTCACCTAACAGGGCGAACACTGAAGCTTTCTTT. This translates into CASSPNRANTEAFF.

This CDR3 is CASSFRGAATEAFF. In DNA form, the CDR3 reads TGTGCCAGCAGTTTTCGGGGGGCGGCCACTGAAGCTTTCTTT. The rearrangement joins TRBV28 to TRBJ1-1; a weak D match, TRBD1 (6 bases). CDR3 length: 14 residues. V dropped 3 bases and J dropped 4 bases, with 12 bases sitting between them. Germline-derived CDR1 and CDR2 are MDHEN and SYDVKM.

The chain is built from TRBV29-1 and TRBJ2-3; 12 bases map to TRBD2. The J segment lost 1 base and the V segment lost 6 bases, leaving 2 bases of the junction unmatched. Looked up from germline, CDR1 is SQVTM and CDR2 is ANQGSEA. CDR3 length equals 14 residues. The CDR3: CSVWTSGGTDTQYF. The CDR3 DNA follows: TGCAGCGTCTGGACTAGCGGGGGCACAGATACGCAGTATTTT.

CDR3 sequence reads: CASSPGQGYTF. The CDR3 DNA reads as TGTGCCAGCAGCCCCGGACAGGGCTACACCTTC. The chain recombines TRBV7-9 with TRBJ1-2; a weak D match, TRBD1 (6 bases). This CDR3 has 11 amino acids. V was pared by 5 bases and J by 8 bases, with 9 bases between. In germline, CDR1 is SEHNR, CDR2 FQNEAQ (reference sequence).

This clone appeared a few times. The chain links TRBV6-2 or TRBV6-3 to TRBJ2-7, with 9 bases lining up with TRBD1. The V gene end was trimmed by 6 bases and the J gene end by 5 bases; junction bases not matched to a gene: 11. This CDR3 contains 15 residues. CDR1 is MNHEY and CDR2 is SVGEGT in the germline V gene. This CDR3 is CASSYFGTGFNEQYF. As DNA, the CDR3 is TGTGCCAGCAGCTATTTCGGGACAGGGTTCAACGAGCAGTACTTC.

The gene calls are TRBV2 and TRBJ1-5; possible D gene TRBD1, 5 bases. The V and J ends lost 6 bases and 6 bases respectively, with 12 bases between them. Germline assignment: CDR1 SNHLY and CDR2 FYNNEI. The CDR3 contains 13 residues. The CDR3 loop reads CASSTLGGQPQHF. CDR3 sequence (DNA): TGTGCCAGCAGCACCCTCGGGGGTCAGCCCCAGCATTTT.

This clone was seen more than once but under ten times. This sequence joins TRBV7-2 and TRBJ2-7, with D possibly matching TRBD2 (6 bases). This CDR3 is built from 14 residues. The V gene lost 3 bases and the J gene lost 0 bases, with 9 bases spanning the gap. Germline CDR1 is SGHTA and CDR2 is FQGNSA. The CDR3 reads CASSFGGNSYEQYF. The CDR3 nucleotides are TGTGCCAGCAGCTTTGGGGGGAACTCCTACGAGCAGTACTTC.

This sequence joins TRBV18 and TRBJ2-5, with unresolved D. This CDR3 contains 13 residues. CDR1 and CDR2 (germline): KGHSH, LQKENI. V shed 3 bases and J shed 5 bases, with 10 bases lying between them. The CDR3 region has the DNA TGTGCCAGCTCACCCGGTTCCGGGGAGACCCAGTACTTC. Translating gives CASSPGSGETQYF.

This rearrangement joins TRBV5-1 to TRBJ2-5, with 12 nucleotides matching TRBD2. The CDR3 runs 16 residues. Unmatched junction bases numbered 1, after V lost 0 bases and J lost 1 base. The V gene's germline CDR1 is SGHRS and CDR2 YFSETQ. In nucleotides, the CDR3 is TGCGCCAGCAGCTTGGGACTAGCGGGAGCCCAAGAGACCCAGTACTTC. Translation gives CASSLGLAGAQETQYF.